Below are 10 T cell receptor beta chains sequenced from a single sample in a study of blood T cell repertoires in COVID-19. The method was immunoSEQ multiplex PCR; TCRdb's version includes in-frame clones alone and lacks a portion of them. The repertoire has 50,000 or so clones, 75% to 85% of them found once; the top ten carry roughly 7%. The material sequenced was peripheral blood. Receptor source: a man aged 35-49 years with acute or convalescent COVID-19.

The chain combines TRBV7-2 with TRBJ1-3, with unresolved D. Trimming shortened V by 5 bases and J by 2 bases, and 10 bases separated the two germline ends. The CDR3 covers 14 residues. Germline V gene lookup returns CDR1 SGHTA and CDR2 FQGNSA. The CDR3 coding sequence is TGTGCCAGCAGCGAAAGGACTCCTGGAAACACCATATATTTT. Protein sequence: CASSERTPGNTIYF.

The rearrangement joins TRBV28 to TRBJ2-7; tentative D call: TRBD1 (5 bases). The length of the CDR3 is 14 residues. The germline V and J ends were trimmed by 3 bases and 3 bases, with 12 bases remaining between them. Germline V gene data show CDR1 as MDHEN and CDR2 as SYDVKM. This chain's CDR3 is CASSFQGANYEQYF. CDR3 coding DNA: TGTGCCAGCAGTTTCCAAGGGGCGAACTACGAGCAGTACTTC.

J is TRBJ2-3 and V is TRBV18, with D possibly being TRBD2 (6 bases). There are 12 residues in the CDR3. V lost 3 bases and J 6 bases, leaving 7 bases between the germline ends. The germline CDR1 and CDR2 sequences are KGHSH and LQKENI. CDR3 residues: CASSPGRDTQYF. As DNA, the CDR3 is TGTGCCAGCTCACCGGGGAGGGATACGCAGTATTTT.

Written as DNA, the CDR3 is TGTGCCACCAGCAACTTCGGGACTAGCAGTGCCCACGAGCAGTACTTC. Encoded protein: CATSNFGTSSAHEQYF. The rearrangement joins TRBV15 to TRBJ2-7, with 9 bases that match TRBD2. The CDR3 loop spans 16 amino acids. V shed 4 bases, J shed 5 bases, and the junction held 12 bases outside the gene matches. Germline V gene data show CDR1 as LNHNV and CDR2 as YYDKDF (reference sequence).

For the CDR3, the DNA is TGCGCCAGCAGCACAGCTTCGGGGTCAATCGCTGAAGCTTTCTTT. Translation: CASSTASGSIAEAFF. The genes are TRBV5-1 and TRBJ1-1; D is unresolved. Deletions cut 4 bases from V and 6 bases from J, with 19 bases between. Germline V gene lookup returns CDR1 SGHRS and CDR2 YFSETQ. This CDR3 region has 15 residues.

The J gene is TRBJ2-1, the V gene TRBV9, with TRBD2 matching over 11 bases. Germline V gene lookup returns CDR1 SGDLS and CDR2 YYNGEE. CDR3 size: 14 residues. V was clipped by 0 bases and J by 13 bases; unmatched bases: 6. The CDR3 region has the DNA TGTGCCAGCAGCGTAGTTCTAGCGGGGGGATTTCAGTTCTTC. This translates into CASSVVLAGGFQFF.

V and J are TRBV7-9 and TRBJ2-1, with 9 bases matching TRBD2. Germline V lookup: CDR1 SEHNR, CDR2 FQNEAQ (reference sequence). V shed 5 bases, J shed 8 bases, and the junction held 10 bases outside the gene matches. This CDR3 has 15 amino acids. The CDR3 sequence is CASSRPSGGQDEQFF. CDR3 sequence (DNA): TGTGCCAGCAGCCGCCCCAGCGGGGGGCAGGATGAGCAGTTCTTC.

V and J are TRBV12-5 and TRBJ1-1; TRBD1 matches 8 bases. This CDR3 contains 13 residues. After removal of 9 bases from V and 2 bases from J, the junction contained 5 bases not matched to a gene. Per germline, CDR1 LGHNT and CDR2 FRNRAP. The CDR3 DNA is TGTGCTAGCTTGACAGGGGTCAACACTGAAGCTTTCTTT. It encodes CASLTGVNTEAFF.

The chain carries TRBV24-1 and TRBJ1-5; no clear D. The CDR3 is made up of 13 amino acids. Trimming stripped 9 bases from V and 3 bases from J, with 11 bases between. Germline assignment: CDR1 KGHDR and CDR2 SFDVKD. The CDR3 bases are TGTGCCACCGCGGGGAGGAACAATCAGCCCCAGCATTTT. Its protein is CATAGRNNQPQHF.

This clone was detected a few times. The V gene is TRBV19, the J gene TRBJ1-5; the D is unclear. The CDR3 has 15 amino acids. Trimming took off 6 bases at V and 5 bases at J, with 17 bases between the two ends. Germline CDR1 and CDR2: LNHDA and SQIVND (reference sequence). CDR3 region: CASSPYGVPDQPQHF. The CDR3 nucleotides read TGTGCCAGTAGCCCATACGGGGTACCGGATCAGCCCCAGCATTTT. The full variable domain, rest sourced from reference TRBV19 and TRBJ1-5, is DGGITQSPKYLFRKEGQNVTLSCEQNLNHDAMYWYRQDPGQGLRLIYYSQIVNDFQKGDIAEGYSVSREKKESFPLTVTSAQKNPTAFYLCASSPYGVPDQPQHFGDGTRLSIL.